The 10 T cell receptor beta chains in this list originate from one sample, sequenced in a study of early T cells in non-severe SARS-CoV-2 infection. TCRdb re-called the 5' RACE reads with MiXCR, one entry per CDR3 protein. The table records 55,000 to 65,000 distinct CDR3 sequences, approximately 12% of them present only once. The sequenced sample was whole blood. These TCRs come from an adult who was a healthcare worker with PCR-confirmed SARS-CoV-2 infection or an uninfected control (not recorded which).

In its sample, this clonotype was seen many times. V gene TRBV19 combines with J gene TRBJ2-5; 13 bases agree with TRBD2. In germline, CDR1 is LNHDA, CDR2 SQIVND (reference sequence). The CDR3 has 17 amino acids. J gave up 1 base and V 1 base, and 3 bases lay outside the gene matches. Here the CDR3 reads CASSIGGTSGTQETQYF. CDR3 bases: TGTGCCAGTAGTATAGGAGGGACTAGCGGGACCCAAGAGACCCAGTACTTC.

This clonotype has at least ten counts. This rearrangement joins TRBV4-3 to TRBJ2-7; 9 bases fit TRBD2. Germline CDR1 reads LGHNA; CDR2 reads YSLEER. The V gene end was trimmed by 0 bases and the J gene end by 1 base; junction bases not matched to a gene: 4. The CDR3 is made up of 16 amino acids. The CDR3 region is CASSQDLAGISYEQYF. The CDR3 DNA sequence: TGCGCCAGCAGCCAAGATCTAGCGGGGATATCCTACGAGCAGTACTTC.

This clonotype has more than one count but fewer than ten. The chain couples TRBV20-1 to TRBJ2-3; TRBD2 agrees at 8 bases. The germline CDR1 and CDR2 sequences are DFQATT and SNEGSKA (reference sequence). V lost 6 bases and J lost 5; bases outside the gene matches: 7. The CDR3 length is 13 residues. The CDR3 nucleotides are TGCAGTGCATCGAGCGGGGGAAGAGATACGCAGTATTTT. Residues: CSASSGGRDTQYF.

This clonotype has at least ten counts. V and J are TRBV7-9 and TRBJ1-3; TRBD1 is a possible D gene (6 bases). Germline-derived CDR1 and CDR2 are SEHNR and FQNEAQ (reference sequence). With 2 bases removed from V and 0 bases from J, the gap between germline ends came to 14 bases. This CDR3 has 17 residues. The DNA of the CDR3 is TGTGCCAGCAGCTTAAGCGGCAGGGGACACTCTGGAAACACCATATATTTT. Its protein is CASSLSGRGHSGNTIYF. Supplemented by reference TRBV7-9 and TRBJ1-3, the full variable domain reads DTGVSQNPRHKITKRGQNVTFRCDPISEHNRLYWYRQTLGQGPEFLTYFQNEAQLEKSRLLSDRFSAERPKGSFSTLEIQRTEQGDSAMYLCASSLSGRGHSGNTIYFGEGSWLTVV.

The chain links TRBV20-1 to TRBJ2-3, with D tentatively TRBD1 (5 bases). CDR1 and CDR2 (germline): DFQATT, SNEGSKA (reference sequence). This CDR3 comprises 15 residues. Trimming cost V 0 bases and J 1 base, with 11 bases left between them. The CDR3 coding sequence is TGCAGTGCTAGAGATTTCAGGGTCGGCACAGATACGCAGTATTTT. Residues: CSARDFRVGTDTQYF.

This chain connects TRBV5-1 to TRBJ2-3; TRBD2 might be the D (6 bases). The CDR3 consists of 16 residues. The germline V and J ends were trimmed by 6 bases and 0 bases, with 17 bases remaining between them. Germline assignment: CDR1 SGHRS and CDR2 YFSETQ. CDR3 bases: TGCGCCAGCACCCAGGAGCGGGCGATAAGCACAGATACGCAGTATTTT. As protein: CASTQERAISTDTQYF.

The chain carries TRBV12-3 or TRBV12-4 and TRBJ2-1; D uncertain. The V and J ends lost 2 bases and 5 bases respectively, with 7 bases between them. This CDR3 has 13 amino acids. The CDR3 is CASSLWQNNEQFF. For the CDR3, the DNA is TGTGCCAGCAGTTTATGGCAGAACAATGAGCAGTTCTTC.

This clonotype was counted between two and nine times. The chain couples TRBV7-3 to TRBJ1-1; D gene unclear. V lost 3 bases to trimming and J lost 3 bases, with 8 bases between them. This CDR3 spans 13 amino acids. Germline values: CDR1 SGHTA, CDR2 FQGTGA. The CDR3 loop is CASSFRRDTEAFF. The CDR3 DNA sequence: TGTGCCAGCAGCTTTCGTAGGGACACTGAAGCTTTCTTT.

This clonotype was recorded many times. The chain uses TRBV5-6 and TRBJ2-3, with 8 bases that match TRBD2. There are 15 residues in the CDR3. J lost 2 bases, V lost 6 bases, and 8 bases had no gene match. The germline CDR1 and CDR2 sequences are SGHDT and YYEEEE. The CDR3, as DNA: TGTGCCAGCACCTCCGGGGGGGGCGCCACAGATACGCAGTATTTT. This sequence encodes CASTSGGGATDTQYF.

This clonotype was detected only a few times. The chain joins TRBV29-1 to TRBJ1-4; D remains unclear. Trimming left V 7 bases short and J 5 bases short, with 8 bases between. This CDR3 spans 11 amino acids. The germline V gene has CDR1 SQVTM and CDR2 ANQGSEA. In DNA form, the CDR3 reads TGCAGCGGGGGTTGGAATGAAAAACTGTTTTTT. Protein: CSGGWNEKLFF. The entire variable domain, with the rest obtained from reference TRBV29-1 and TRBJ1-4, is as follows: SAVISQKPSRDICQRGTSLTIQCQVDSQVTMMFWYRQQPGQSLTLIATANQGSEATYESGFVIDKFPISRPNLTFSTLTVSNMSPEDSSIYLCSGGWNEKLFFGSGTQLSVL.